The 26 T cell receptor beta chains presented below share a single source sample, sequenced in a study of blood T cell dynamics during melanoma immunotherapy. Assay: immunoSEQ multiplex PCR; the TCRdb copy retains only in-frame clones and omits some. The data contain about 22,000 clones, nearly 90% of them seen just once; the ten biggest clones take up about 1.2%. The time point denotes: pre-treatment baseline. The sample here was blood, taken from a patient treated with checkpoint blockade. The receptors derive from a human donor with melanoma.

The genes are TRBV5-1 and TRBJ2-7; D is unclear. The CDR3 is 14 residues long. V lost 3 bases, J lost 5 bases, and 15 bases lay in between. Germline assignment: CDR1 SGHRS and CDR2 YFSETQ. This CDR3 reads CASSSPPQRNEQYF. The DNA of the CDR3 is TGCGCCAGCAGCTCCCCCCCGCAGAGGAACGAGCAGTACTTC.

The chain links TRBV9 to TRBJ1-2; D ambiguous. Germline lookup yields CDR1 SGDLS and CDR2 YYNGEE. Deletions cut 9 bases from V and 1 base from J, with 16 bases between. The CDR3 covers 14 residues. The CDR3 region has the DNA TGTGCCACGACACCGGGGAATTATAACTATGGCTACACCTTC. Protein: CATTPGNYNYGYTF.

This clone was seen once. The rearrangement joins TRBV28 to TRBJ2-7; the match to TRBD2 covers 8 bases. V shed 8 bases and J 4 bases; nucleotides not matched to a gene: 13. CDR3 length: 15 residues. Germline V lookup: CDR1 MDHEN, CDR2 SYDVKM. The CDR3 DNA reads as TGTGCCAGCGGAACCGGGGGCGGGAGGCCGTACGAGCAGTACTTC. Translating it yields CASGTGGGRPYEQYF.

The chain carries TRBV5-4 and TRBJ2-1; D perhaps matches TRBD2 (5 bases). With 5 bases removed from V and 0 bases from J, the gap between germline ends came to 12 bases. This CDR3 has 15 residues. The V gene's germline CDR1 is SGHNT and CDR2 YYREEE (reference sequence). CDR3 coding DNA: TGTGCCAGCAGTCCCTCGGGGTACTCCTACAATGAGCAGTTCTTC. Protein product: CASSPSGYSYNEQFF.

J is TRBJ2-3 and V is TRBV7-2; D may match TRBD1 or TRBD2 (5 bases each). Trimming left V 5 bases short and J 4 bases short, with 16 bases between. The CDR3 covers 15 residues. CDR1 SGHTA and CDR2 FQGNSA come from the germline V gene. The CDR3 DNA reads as TGTGCCAGCAGCCCAGAGGGTGTAGGGGCAGATACGCAGTATTTT. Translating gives CASSPEGVGADTQYF.

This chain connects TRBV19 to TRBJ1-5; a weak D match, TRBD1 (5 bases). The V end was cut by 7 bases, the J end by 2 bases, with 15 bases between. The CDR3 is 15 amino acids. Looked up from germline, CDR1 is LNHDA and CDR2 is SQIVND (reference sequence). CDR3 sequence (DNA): TGTGCCAGTACCTCCGGGGCTGCTGGCAATCAGCCCCAGCATTTT. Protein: CASTSGAAGNQPQHF.

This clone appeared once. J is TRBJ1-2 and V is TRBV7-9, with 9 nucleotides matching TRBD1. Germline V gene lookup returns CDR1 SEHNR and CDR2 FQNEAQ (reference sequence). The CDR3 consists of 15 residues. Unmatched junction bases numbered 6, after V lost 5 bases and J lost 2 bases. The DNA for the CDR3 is TGTGCCAGCAGCCCTAGGGACAGGGTGAACTATGGCTACACCTTC. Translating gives CASSPRDRVNYGYTF.

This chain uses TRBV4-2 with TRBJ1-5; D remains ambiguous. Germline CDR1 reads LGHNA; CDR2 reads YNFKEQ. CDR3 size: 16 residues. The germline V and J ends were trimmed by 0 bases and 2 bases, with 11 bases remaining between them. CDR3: CASSQDSGGGNQPQHF. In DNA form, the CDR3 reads TGTGCCAGCAGCCAAGACTCGGGAGGCGGCAATCAGCCCCAGCATTTT.

CDR3 DNA sequence: TGTGCCAGCAGATCCGACAGGGGGCTTAACACTGAAGCTTTCTTT. Translated, it gives CASRSDRGLNTEAFF. This rearrangement joins TRBV11-1 to TRBJ1-1, with TRBD1 identical over 10 bases. The CDR3 totals 15 residues. J was trimmed by 2 bases and V by 6 bases; bases with no gene match: 6. CDR1 is SGHAT and CDR2 is FQDESV in the germline V gene (reference sequence).

The CDR3 DNA reads as TGTGCCACCAGCAGAGATCGACGGGTCGAGCAGTACTTC. It translates to CATSRDRRVEQYF. The V gene is TRBV15, the J gene TRBJ2-7; D remains unclear. CDR1 is LNHNV, CDR2 YYDKDF, per germline (reference sequence). The length of the CDR3 is 13 residues. Trimming cost V 0 bases and J 6 bases, with 9 bases left between them.

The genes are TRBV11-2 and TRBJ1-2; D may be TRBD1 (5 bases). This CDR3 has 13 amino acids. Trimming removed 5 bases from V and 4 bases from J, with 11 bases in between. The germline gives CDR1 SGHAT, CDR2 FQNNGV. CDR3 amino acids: CASSIGTGYGYTF. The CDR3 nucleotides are TGTGCCAGCAGCATCGGGACCGGCTATGGCTACACCTTC.

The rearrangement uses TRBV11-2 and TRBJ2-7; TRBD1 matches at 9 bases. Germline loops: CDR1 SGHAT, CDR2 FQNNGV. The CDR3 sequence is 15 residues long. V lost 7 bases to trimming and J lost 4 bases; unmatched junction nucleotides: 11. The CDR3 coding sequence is TGTGCCAGCACCCCCCAGCTGACAGGGGGGTACGAGCAGTACTTC. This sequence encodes CASTPQLTGGYEQYF.

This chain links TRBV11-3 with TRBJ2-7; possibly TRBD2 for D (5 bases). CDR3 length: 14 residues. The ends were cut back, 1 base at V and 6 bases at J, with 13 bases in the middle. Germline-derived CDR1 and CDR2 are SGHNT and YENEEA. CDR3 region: CASSLGTEGSEQYF. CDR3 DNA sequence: TGTGCCAGCAGCTTAGGTACCGAGGGTAGCGAGCAGTACTTC.

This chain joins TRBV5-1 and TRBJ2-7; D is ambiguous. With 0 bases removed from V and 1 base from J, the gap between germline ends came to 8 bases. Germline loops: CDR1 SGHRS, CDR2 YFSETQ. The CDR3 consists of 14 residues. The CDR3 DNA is TGCGCCAGCAGCTTGGGTCAGCCGTCCTACGAGCAGTACTTC. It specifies CASSLGQPSYEQYF.

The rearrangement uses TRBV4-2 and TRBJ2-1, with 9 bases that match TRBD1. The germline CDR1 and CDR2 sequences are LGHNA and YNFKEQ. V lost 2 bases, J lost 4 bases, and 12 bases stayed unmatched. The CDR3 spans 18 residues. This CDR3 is CASSQTTGTGLSYNEQFF. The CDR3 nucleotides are TGTGCCAGCAGCCAAACTACCGGGACAGGGTTATCTTACAATGAGCAGTTCTTC.

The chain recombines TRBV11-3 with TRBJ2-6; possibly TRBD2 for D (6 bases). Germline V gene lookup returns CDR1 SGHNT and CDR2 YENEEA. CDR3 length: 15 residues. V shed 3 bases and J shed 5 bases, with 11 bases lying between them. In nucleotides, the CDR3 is TGTGCCAGCAGCTTTGGCGGGAATCGGGCCAACGTCCTGACTTTC. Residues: CASSFGGNRANVLTF.

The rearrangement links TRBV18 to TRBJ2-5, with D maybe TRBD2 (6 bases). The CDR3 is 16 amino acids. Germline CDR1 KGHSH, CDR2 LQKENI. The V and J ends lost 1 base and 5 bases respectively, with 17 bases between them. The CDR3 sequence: CASSPLRGLVWETQYF. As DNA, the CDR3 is TGTGCCAGCTCACCACTGCGGGGCCTAGTATGGGAGACCCAGTACTTC.

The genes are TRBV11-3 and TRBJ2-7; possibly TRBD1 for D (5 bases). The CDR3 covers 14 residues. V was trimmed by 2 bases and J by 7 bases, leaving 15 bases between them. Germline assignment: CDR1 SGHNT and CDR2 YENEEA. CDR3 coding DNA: TGTGCCAGCAGCTTACCAGGGCGGACCAGGGAGCAGTACTTC. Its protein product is CASSLPGRTREQYF.

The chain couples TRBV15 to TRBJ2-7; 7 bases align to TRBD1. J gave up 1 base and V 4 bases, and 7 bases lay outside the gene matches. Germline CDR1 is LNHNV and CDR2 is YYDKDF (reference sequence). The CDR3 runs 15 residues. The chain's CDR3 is CATSNHSRGSYEQYF. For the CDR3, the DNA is TGTGCCACCAGCAACCACAGCAGGGGGTCCTACGAGCAGTACTTC.

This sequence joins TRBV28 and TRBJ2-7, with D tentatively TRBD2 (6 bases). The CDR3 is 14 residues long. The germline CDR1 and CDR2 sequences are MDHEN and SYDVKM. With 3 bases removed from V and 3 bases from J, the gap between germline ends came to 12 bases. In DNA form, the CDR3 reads TGTGCCAGCAGTTTGGAGGGACCTTTCTACGAGCAGTACTTC. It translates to CASSLEGPFYEQYF.

The CDR3 DNA follows: TGTGCCAGCAAACAACTAGGAATGTCCTACGAGCAGTACTTC. It codes for CASKQLGMSYEQYF. The chain couples TRBV6-5 to TRBJ2-7; D is perhaps TRBD2 (5 bases). The CDR3 length is 14 residues. CDR1 and CDR2 (germline): MNHEY, SVGAGI. V gave up 7 bases and J gave up 1 base, with 14 bases separating them.

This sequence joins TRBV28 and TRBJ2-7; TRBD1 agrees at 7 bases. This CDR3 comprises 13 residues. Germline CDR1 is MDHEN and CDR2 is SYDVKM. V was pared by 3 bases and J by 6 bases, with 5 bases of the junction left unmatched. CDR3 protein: CASSFGPGGEQYF. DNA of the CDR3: TGTGCCAGCAGTTTTGGACCAGGGGGCGAGCAGTACTTC.

CDR3 in amino acids: CASSYPGTAYNEQFF. The CDR3 bases are TGTGCCAGCAGTTACCCCGGGACAGCTTACAATGAGCAGTTCTTC. V usage is TRBV6-6 and J usage is TRBJ2-1, with 7 positions matching TRBD1. CDR3 length equals 15 residues. The trim removed 2 bases at V and 4 bases at J, leaving 5 bases unmatched. CDR1 and CDR2 from the germline V gene are MNHNY and SVGAGI (reference sequence).

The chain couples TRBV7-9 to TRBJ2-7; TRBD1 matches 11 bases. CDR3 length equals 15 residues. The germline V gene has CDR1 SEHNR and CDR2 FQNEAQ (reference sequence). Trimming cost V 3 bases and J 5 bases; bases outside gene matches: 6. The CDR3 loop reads CASSFGQGAQNEQYF. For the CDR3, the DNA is TGTGCCAGCAGCTTTGGACAGGGGGCGCAGAACGAGCAGTACTTC.

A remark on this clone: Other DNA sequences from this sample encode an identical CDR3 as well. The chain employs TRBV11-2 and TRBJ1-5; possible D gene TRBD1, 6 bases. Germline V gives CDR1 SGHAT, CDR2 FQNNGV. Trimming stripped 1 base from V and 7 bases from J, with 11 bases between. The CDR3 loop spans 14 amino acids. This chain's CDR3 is CASSLVGGGQPQHF. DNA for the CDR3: TGTGCCAGCAGCTTAGTAGGGGGGGGGCAGCCCCAGCATTTT. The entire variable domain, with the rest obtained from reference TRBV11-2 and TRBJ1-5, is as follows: EAGVAQSPRYKIIEKRQSVAFWCNPISGHATLYWYQQILGQGPKLLIQFQNNGVVDDSQLPKDRFSAERLKGVDSTLKIQPAKLEDSAVYLCASSLVGGGQPQHFGDGTRLSIL.

Here the CDR3 reads CATSRDGTPAYEQYF. The CDR3, as DNA: TGTGCCACCAGCAGAGATGGGACACCCGCCTACGAGCAGTACTTC. The V and J genes are TRBV15 and TRBJ2-7; D is perhaps TRBD1 (6 bases). This CDR3 contains 15 residues. The germline V and J ends were trimmed by 0 bases and 2 bases, with 11 bases remaining between them. Germline-derived CDR1 and CDR2 are LNHNV and YYDKDF (reference sequence).